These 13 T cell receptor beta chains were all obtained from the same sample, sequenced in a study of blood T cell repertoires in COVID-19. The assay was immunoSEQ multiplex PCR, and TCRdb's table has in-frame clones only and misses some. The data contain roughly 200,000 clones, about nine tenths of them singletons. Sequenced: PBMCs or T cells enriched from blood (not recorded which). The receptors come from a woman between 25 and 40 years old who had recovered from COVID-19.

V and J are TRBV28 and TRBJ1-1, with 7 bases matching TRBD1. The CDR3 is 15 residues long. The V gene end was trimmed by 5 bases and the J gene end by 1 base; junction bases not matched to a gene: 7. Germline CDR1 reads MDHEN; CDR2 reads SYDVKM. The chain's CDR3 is CASSRKGAGNTEAFF. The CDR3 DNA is TGTGCCAGCAGTCGCAAGGGGGCAGGGAACACTGAAGCTTTCTTT.

The DNA of the CDR3 is TGTGCCAGCAGCCCGAGGACAGGGATCACAGATACGCAGTATTTT. This sequence encodes CASSPRTGITDTQYF. The chain recombines TRBV5-6 with TRBJ2-3; 8 bases align to TRBD1. V lost 4 bases, J lost 2 bases, and 6 bases stayed unmatched. This CDR3 contains 15 residues. Germline V gene data show CDR1 as SGHDT and CDR2 as YYEEEE.

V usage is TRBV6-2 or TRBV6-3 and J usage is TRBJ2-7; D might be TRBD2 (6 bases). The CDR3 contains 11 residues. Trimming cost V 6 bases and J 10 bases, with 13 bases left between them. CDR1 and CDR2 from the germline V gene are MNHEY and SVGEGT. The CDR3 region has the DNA TGTGCCAGCAGCAACCCGGGACTCCAGTACTTC. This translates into CASSNPGLQYF.

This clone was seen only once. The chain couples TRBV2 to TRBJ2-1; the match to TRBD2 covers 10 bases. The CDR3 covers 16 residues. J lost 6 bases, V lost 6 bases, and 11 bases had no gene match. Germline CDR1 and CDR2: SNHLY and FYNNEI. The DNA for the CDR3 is TGTGCCAGCAGAAACAGCGGGGGGGCCAAGTCCAATGAGCAGTTCTTC. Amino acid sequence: CASRNSGGAKSNEQFF.

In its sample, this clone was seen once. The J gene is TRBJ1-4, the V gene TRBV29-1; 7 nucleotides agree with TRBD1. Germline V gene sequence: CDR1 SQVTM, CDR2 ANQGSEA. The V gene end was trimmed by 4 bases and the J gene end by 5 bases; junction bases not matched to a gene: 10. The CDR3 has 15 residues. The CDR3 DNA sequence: TGCAGCGTTGGAGACACAGGGGCTGGGAATGAAAAACTGTTTTTT. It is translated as CSVGDTGAGNEKLFF.

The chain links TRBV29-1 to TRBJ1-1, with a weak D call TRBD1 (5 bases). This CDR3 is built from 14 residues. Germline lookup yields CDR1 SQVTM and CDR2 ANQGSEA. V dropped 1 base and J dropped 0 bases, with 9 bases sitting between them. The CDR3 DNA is TGCAGCGTTGAAGGGGGGGGTATGAACACTGAAGCTTTCTTT. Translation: CSVEGGGMNTEAFF.

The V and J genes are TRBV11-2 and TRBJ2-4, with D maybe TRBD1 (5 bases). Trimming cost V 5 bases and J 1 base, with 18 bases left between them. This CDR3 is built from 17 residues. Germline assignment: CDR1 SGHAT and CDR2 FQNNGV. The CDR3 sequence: CASSTFQGTLAKNIQYF. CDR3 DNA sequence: TGTGCCAGCAGCACCTTCCAGGGAACTTTGGCCAAAAACATTCAGTACTTC.

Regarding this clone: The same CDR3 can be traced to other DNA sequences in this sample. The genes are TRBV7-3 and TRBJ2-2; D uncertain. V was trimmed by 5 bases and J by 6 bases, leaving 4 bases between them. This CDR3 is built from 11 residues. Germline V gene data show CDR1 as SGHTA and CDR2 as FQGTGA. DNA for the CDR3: TGTGCCAGCAGCCTCTCCGGGGAGCTGTTTTTT. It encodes CASSLSGELFF.

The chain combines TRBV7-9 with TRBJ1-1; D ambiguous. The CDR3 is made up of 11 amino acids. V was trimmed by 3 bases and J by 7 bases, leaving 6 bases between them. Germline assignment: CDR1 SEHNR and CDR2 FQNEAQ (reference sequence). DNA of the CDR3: TGTGCCAGCAGCTTCGCCGGTGAAGCTTTCTTT. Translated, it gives CASSFAGEAFF.

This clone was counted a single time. The CDR3 DNA is TGTGCCAGCAGCGAGGACAGGGGGCGGGCCGGTGAGCAGTTCTTC. Translating it yields CASSEDRGRAGEQFF. This rearrangement joins TRBV7-3 to TRBJ2-1; the match to TRBD1 covers 11 bases. Germline lookup yields CDR1 SGHTA and CDR2 FQGTGA. The CDR3 consists of 15 residues. The trim removed 5 bases at V and 9 bases at J, leaving 9 bases unmatched. Based on the CDR3 plus reference TRBV7-3 and TRBJ2-1, the full variable domain is GAGVSQTPSNKVTEKGKYVELRCDPISGHTALYWYRQSLGQGPEFLIYFQGTGAADDSGLPNDRFFAVRPEGSVSTLKIQRTERGDSAVYLCASSEDRGRAGEQFFGPGTRLTVL.

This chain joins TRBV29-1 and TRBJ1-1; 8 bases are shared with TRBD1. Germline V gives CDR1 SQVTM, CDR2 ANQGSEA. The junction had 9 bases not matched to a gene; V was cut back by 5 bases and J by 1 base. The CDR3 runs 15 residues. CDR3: CSVYGQGGGNTEAFF. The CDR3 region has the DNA TGCAGCGTTTATGGACAGGGAGGGGGGAACACTGAAGCTTTCTTT.

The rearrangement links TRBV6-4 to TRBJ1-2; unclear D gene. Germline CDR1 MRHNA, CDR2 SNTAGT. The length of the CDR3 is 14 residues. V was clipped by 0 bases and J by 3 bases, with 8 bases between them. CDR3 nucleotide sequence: TGTGCCAGCAGTGACTCGAAGGGAGACTATGGCTACACCTTC. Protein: CASSDSKGDYGYTF.

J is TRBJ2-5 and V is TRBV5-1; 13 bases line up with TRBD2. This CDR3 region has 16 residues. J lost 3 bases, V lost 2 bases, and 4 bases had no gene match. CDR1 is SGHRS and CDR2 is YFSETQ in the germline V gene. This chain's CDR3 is CASSFLTSGGKETQYF. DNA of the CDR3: TGCGCCAGCAGCTTTCTGACTAGCGGGGGGAAAGAGACCCAGTACTTC.